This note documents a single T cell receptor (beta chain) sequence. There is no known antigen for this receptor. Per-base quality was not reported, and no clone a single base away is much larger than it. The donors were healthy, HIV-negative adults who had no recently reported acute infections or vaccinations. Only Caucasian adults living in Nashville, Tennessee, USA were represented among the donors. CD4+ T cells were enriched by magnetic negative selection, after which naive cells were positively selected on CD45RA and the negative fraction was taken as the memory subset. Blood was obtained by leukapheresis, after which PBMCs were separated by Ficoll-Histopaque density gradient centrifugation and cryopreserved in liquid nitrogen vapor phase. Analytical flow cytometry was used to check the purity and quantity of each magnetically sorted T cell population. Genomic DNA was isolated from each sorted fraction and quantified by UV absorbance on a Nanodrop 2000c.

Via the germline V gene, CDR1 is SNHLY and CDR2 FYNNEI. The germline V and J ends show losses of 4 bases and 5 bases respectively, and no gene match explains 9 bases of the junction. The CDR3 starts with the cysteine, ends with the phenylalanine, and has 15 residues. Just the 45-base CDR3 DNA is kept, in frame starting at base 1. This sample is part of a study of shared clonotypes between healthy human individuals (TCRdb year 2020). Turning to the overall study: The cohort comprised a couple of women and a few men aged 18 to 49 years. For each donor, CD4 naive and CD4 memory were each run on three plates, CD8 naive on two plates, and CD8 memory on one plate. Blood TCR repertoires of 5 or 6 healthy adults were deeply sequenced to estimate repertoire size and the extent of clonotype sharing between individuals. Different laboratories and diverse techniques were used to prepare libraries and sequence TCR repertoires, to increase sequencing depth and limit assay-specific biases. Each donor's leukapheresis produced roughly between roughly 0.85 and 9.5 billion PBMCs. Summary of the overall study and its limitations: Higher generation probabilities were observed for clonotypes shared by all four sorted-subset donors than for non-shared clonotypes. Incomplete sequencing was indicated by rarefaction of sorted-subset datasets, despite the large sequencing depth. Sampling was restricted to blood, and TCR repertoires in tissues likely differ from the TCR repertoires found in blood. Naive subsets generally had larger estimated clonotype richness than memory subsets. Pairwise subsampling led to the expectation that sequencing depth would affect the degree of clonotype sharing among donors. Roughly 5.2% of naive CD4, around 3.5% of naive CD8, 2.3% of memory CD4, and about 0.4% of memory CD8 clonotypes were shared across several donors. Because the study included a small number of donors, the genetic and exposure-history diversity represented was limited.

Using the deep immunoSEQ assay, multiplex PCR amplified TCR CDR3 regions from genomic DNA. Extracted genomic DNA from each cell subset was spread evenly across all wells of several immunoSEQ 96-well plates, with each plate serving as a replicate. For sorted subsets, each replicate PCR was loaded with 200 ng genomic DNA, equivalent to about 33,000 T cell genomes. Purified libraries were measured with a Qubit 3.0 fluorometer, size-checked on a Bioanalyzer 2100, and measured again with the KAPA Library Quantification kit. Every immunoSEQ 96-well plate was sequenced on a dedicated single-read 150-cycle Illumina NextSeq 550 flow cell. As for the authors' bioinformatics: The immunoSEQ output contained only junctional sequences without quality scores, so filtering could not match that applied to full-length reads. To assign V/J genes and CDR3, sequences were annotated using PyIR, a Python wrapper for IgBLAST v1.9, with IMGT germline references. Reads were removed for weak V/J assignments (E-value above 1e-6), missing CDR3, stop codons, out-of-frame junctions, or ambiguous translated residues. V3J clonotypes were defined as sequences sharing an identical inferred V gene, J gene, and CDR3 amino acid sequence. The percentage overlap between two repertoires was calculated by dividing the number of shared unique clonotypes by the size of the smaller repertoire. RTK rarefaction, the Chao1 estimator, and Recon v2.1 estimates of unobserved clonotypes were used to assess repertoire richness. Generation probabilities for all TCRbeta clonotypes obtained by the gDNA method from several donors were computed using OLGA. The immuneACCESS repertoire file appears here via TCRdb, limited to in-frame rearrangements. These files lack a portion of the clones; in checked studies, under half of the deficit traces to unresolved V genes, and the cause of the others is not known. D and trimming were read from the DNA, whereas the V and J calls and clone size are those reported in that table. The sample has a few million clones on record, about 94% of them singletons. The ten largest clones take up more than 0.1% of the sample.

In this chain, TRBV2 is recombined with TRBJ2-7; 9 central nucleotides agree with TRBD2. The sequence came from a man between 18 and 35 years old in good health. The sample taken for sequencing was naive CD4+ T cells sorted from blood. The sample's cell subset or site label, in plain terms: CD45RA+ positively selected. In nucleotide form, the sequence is TGTGCCAGCAGTGGCCAAGGCGGGGGGGCTAACGAGCAGTACTTC. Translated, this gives CASSGQGGGANEQYF.